The 2 T cell receptor beta chains presented below share a single source sample, sequenced in a study of vaccination effects on CD4 cells after COVID-19. The repertoire was sequenced with immunoSEQ multiplex PCR; TCRdb's copy has only in-frame clones and lacks some. The sample has about 73,000 clones; roughly 74% are singletons. Using viral peptide pools, the ViraFEST assay grew out antigen-specific CD4+ T cells prior to sequencing. With 9 to 11 days of culture completed, CD4+ T cells were isolated. The vaccine recipients had no prior SARS-CoV-2 infection, with negative nucleocapsid antibodies. Their recognized antigens are unknown. The source material was CD4+ T cells from PBMCs cultured with HCoV-NL63 spike peptides, sampled before COVID-19 vaccination. The receptors derive from a human donor who received a COVID-19 vaccine.

This chain connects TRBV9 to TRBJ2-5, with D uncertain. V was clipped by 5 bases and J by 1 base, with 12 bases between them. Germline V lookup: CDR1 SGDLS, CDR2 YYNGEE. CDR3 length: 14 amino acids. CDR3 bases: TGTGCCAGCAGTGTTCGTGCAGCCCAAGAGACCCAGTACTTC. This sequence encodes CASSVRAAQETQYF.

This chain links TRBV11-2 with TRBJ1-2; D may be TRBD1 (6 bases). The CDR3 length is 13 residues. Germline CDR1 SGHAT, CDR2 FQNNGV. Trimming took off 6 bases at V and 8 bases at J, with 16 bases between the two ends. The CDR3, as DNA: TGTGCCAGCAGGACAGGACCTCTAAGGGGCTACACCTTC. Encoded protein: CASRTGPLRGYTF.